This is a list of T cell receptor beta chains from one sample in a study of blood T cell repertoires in COVID-19. Measured with immunoSEQ multiplex PCR; TCRdb has only the in-frame clones, and not every one. The sample has about 180,000 clones, roughly nine tenths seen once; the top ten hold roughly 2.9%. Source material: peripheral blood. These receptors were obtained from a woman in her 30s with active or convalescent COVID-19. CDR3s include the opening cysteine and the closing phenylalanine or tryptophan. A D gene is named only where the DNA matches it firmly. Only some rows state a clone size, as once, few, many or a class for expanded clones.

abundance | j_gene | len | v_gene | d_gene | CDR3nt | CDR3aa
NA | TRBJ2-7 | 16 | TRBV11-3 | TRBD1 | TGTGCCAGCAGCTTATGGGGGGGACAGGGGGACTACGAGCAGTACTTC | CASSLWGGQGDYEQYF
NA | TRBJ2-6 | 17 | TRBV7-9 | NA | TGTGCCAGCAGCCCGGACACCTACCTCTCTGGGGCCAACGTCCTGACTTTC | CASSPDTYLSGANVLTF
NA | TRBJ2-5 | 13 | TRBV6-6 | NA | TGTGCCAGCAGTCCCCGACAGGTGGAGACCCAGTACTTC | CASSPRQVETQYF
NA | TRBJ1-5 | 17 | TRBV16 | NA | TGTGCCAGCAGCCAATCGAGGTCCCCCGGGCCGGGACAGCCCCAGCATTTT | CASSQSRSPGPGQPQHF
NA | TRBJ2-1 | 16 | TRBV11-2 | TRBD2 | TGTGCCAGCAGCCCCGGGCTCGGGGGGGTTCCAGGGGAGCAGTTCTTC | CASSPGLGGVPGEQFF
NA | TRBJ2-5 | 15 | TRBV11-3 | TRBD1 | TGTGCCAGCAGCAGGGACAGAGCGTACCAAGAGACCCAGTACTTC | CASSRDRAYQETQYF
NA | TRBJ2-3 | 16 | TRBV2 | NA | TGTGCCAGCAGTGTAACAGGGACCCCTAGCACAGATACGCAGTATTTT | CASSVTGTPSTDTQYF
NA | TRBJ1-1 | 14 | TRBV7-8 | NA | TGTGCCAGCAGCGGAAGACTGATCAACACTGAAGCTTTCTTT | CASSGRLINTEAFF
NA | TRBJ1-2 | 14 | TRBV6-5 | NA | TGTGCCAGCATGGGGAGGGGGTGGAACTATGGCTACACCTTC | CASMGRGWNYGYTF
few | TRBJ1-3 | 15 | TRBV9 | NA | TGTGCCAGCAGCGTAGGGCAGGCATATGGAAACACCATATATTTT | CASSVGQAYGNTIYF
NA | TRBJ2-5 | 18 | TRBV23-1 | NA | TGCGCCAGCAGTCAATCGACGGCGGCAGGGGCGCCCCGAGAGACCCAGTACTTC | CASSQSTAAGAPRETQYF
NA | TRBJ1-1 | 13 | TRBV6-5 | TRBD1 | TGTGCCAGCAGTCTCGACAGGGGCTCTGAAGCTTTCTTT | CASSLDRGSEAFF
NA | TRBJ1-4 | 15 | TRBV7-6 | TRBD1 | TGTGCCAGCAGGCCTAGCAGGGGGGCGGGTGAAAAACTGTTTTTT | CASRPSRGAGEKLFF
NA | TRBJ2-3 | 18 | TRBV7-9 | TRBD1 | TGTGCCAGCAGCTTAGTTTGGACAGGGGTGTATAGCACAGATACGCAGTATTTT | CASSLVWTGVYSTDTQYF
NA | TRBJ2-5 | 16 | TRBV7-7 | NA | TGTGCTAGCAGCTTAGCGGGGACAGGACCCCAAGAGACCCAGTACTTC | CASSLAGTGPQETQYF
once | TRBJ1-4 | 13 | TRBV12-3/TRBV12-4 | NA | TGTGCCAGCTCCGGGGGGGGGAGTGAAAAACTGTTTTTT | CASSGGGSEKLFF
NA | TRBJ2-5 | 12 | TRBV28 | NA | TGTGCCAGCAGTTCTAGTCAAGAGACCCAGTACTTC | CASSSSQETQYF
many | TRBJ1-3 | 15 | TRBV18 | TRBD1 | TGTGCCAGCTCGTGGACAGGGGGCGAAGGAAACACCATATATTTT | CASSWTGGEGNTIYF
once | TRBJ2-3 | 19 | TRBV7-9 | NA | TGTGCCAGCAGCCCTAGAACGATAAAGGAAGCTTTTAGCACAGATACGCAGTATTTT | CASSPRTIKEAFSTDTQYF
few | TRBJ1-1 | 14 | TRBV7-2 | TRBD1 | TGTGCCAGCAGCTCCCAGGGGGCGCGGGCTGAAGCTTTCTTT | CASSSQGARAEAFF
few | TRBJ1-2 | 16 | TRBV15 | TRBD1 | TGTGCCACCAGCAGATGGGCTATGGGCACAGGGGATGGCTACACCTTC | CATSRWAMGTGDGYTF
NA | TRBJ1-1 | 16 | TRBV19 | TRBD1 | TGTGCCAGCGGGTCCGGGACAGGGGACCCCCACACTGAAGCTTTCTTT | CASGSGTGDPHTEAFF
NA | TRBJ2-3 | 17 | TRBV11-3 | NA | TGTGCCAGCAGCTCAATACACCTCGACGGGAGCACAGATACGCAGTATTTT | CASSSIHLDGSTDTQYF